This entry lists 30 T cell receptor beta chains sequenced from one sample in a study of blood T cell repertoires in COVID-19. Repertoires were generated with immunoSEQ multiplex PCR, while TCRdb's copy carries only in-frame clones and drops some. The table includes hundreds of thousands of clones, 85% detected once. The material sequenced was PBMCs or T cells enriched from blood (not recorded which). These receptors were taken from a woman in her twenties or thirties who had been exposed to COVID-19.

V gene TRBV4-3 combines with J gene TRBJ2-7; TRBD1 matches 7 bases. V gave up 0 bases and J gave up 2 bases; unmatched junction bases: 1. The CDR3 has 14 amino acids. Germline values: CDR1 LGHNA, CDR2 YSLEER. The CDR3 region has the DNA TGCGCCAGCAGCCAAGAGCAGGGGGCCTACGAGCAGTACTTC. Protein: CASSQEQGAYEQYF.

This chain joins TRBV7-3 and TRBJ2-1; D is possibly TRBD1 (5 bases). V was trimmed by 5 bases and J by 0 bases, leaving 14 bases between them. This CDR3 is built from 16 residues. From germline, CDR1 is SGHTA and CDR2 FQGTGA. CDR3 protein: CASSPQGGSSYNEQFF. CDR3 bases: TGTGCCAGCAGCCCGCAGGGCGGTAGCTCCTACAATGAGCAGTTCTTC.

V and J are TRBV10-1 and TRBJ1-1, with D tentatively TRBD1 (6 bases). Trimming shortened V by 0 bases and J by 5 bases, and 10 bases separated the two germline ends. Germline-derived CDR1 and CDR2 are WNHNN and SYGVQD (reference sequence). The CDR3 has 14 amino acids. CDR3 bases: TGCGCCAGCAGTGAGTCGGGTAGGGGGACTGAAGCTTTCTTT. Its protein is CASSESGRGTEAFF.

CDR3: CASMTNYGYTF. The CDR3 nucleotides read TGTGCCAGCATGACAAACTATGGCTACACCTTC. The genes are TRBV6-5 and TRBJ1-2; D is uncertain. Trimming removed 7 bases at V and 2 bases at J, with 5 bases between. CDR3 size: 11 residues. Germline V gene sequence: CDR1 MNHEY, CDR2 SVGAGI.

This chain uses TRBV28 with TRBJ1-3, with D possibly TRBD1 on 5 matching bases. CDR3 length: 15 amino acids. V shed 7 bases and J shed 0 bases, with 13 bases lying between them. Germline values: CDR1 MDHEN, CDR2 SYDVKM. The CDR3 region has the DNA TGTGCCAGCACCGGTGGGGGGTACTCTGGAAACACCATATATTTT. Translated: CASTGGGYSGNTIYF. The full variable domain, rest sourced from reference TRBV28 and TRBJ1-3, is DVKVTQSSRYLVKRTGEKVFLECVQDMDHENMFWYRQDPGLGLRLIYFSYDVKMKEKGDIPEGYSVSREKKERFSLILESASTNQTSMYLCASTGGGYSGNTIYFGEGSWLTVV.

This chain joins TRBV28 and TRBJ1-2, with D possibly TRBD1 on 5 matching bases. The CDR3 is 14 residues long. Looked up from germline, CDR1 is MDHEN and CDR2 is SYDVKM. The V and J ends lost 4 bases and 4 bases respectively, with 13 bases between them. CDR3 nucleotide sequence: TGTGCCAGCAGTTCAACGGGGGAATCCTATGGCTACACCTTC. Amino acid sequence: CASSSTGESYGYTF.

The chain couples TRBV5-4 to TRBJ2-7; 9 nucleotides agree with TRBD1. The CDR3 is 14 residues long. The ends lost 6 bases at V and 3 bases at J; junction bases unmatched: 7. Looked up from germline, CDR1 is SGHNT and CDR2 is YYREEE (reference sequence). The DNA of the CDR3 is TGTGCCAGCACCCACGGGACAGGGAACTACGAGCAGTACTTC. It yields the protein CASTHGTGNYEQYF.

This chain uses TRBV6-1 with TRBJ2-7; perhaps TRBD1 as D (5 bases). Germline lookup yields CDR1 MNHNS and CDR2 SASEGT. The CDR3 is made up of 14 amino acids. V lost 2 bases and J lost 0, with 8 bases in between. CDR3 sequence reads: CASSEYQGSYEQYF. For the CDR3, the DNA is TGTGCCAGCAGTGAATACCAGGGCTCCTACGAGCAGTACTTC.

The chain combines TRBV13 with TRBJ2-1; TRBD2 matches 13 bases. Germline V gene sequence: CDR1 PRHDT, CDR2 FYEKMQ (reference sequence). The V and J ends lost 4 bases and 8 bases, in that order; junction bases with no gene match: 11. CDR3 length: 17 residues. CDR3 nucleotides: TGTGCCAGCAGCTCCACTAGCGGGAGGGCCGCAGGGGATGAGCAGTTCTTC. Translating it yields CASSSTSGRAAGDEQFF.

This chain links TRBV29-1 with TRBJ2-7; TRBD2 matches at 10 bases. V lost 6 bases, J lost 0 bases, and 8 bases stayed unmatched. The CDR3 runs to 15 residues. From germline, CDR1 is SQVTM and CDR2 ANQGSEA. CDR3 amino acids: CSVRPLAGDSYEQYF. The CDR3 region has the DNA TGCAGCGTGCGACCCCTAGCGGGGGACTCCTACGAGCAGTACTTC.

This clone qualifies as medium-sized. The J gene is TRBJ2-7, the V gene TRBV5-1, with 9 bases matching TRBD2. V was pared by 5 bases and J by 7 bases, with 10 bases of the junction left unmatched. The V gene's germline CDR1 is SGHRS and CDR2 YFSETQ. This CDR3 spans 14 amino acids. CDR3 amino acids: CASRDERGAREQYF. DNA of the CDR3: TGCGCCAGCAGGGATGAGCGGGGGGCTCGAGAGCAGTACTTC.

The rearrangement joins TRBV7-2 to TRBJ2-7, with a tentative D call TRBD1 (6 bases). CDR1 and CDR2 from the germline V gene are SGHTA and FQGNSA. V gave up 6 bases and J gave up 2 bases, with 20 bases separating them. The CDR3 extends over 16 amino acids. The CDR3 loop reads CASSSLFGTPTYEQYF. The CDR3 DNA sequence: TGTGCCAGCAGTTCCCTCTTCGGGACACCCACCTACGAGCAGTACTTC. The variable domain in full, completed from reference TRBV7-2 and TRBJ2-7, reads GAGVSQSPSNKVTEKGKDVELRCDPISGHTALYWYRQSLGQGLEFLIYFQGNSAPDKSGLPSDRFSAERTGGSVSTLTIQRTQQEDSAVYLCASSSLFGTPTYEQYFGPGTRLTVT.

This clone was detected once. This chain links TRBV21-1 with TRBJ1-2. TRBV21-1 is a known pseudogene. The CDR3 is 15 amino acids. Here the CDR3 reads CASSKGGVLFAGYTF. The CDR3 DNA is TGTGCCAGCAGCAAAGGAGGAGTCTTGTTCGCTGGCTACACCTTC.

This sequence joins TRBV11-3 and TRBJ2-1; perhaps TRBD1 as D (5 bases). The CDR3 length is 13 residues. Germline values: CDR1 SGHNT, CDR2 YENEEA. Trimming shortened V by 8 bases and J by 9 bases, and 17 bases separated the two germline ends. This chain's CDR3 is CASGTIQGGEQFF. CDR3 sequence (DNA): TGTGCCAGCGGAACCATCCAGGGCGGTGAGCAGTTCTTC.

This chain joins TRBV21-1 and TRBJ2-1; no check of the table's D call, TRBD1, against the DNA was made. TRBV21-1 is marked as a pseudogene. This CDR3 comprises 15 residues. DNA for the CDR3: TGTGCCAGCAGCGTACAGGGGGCAGTCCACAATGAGCAGTTCTTC. The encoded protein is CASSVQGAVHNEQFF.

The gene calls are TRBV15 and TRBJ2-5; 10 bases are a match to TRBD2. Trimming removed 1 base from V and 1 base from J; junction bases left unmatched: 15. Germline CDR1 reads LNHNV; CDR2 reads YYDKDF (reference sequence). This CDR3 comprises 20 residues. The CDR3 here is CATSRGALAGDRLGQETQYF. DNA for the CDR3: TGTGCCACCAGCAGAGGAGCCCTAGCGGGAGATCGACTGGGCCAAGAGACCCAGTACTTC.

This clone was detected only a few times. This chain joins TRBV4-1 and TRBJ1-5; weak D call: TRBD1 (6 bases). The CDR3 length is 16 residues. V lost 0 bases to trimming and J lost 3 bases, with 12 bases between them. Germline lookup yields CDR1 MGHRA and CDR2 YSYEKL. The CDR3 coding sequence is TGCGCCAGCAGCCAAGAGCCTCACAGGGTCAATCAGCCCCAGCATTTT. This codes for CASSQEPHRVNQPQHF.

The V call is TRBV4-1, the J call TRBJ2-2, with TRBD2 matching over 8 bases. The CDR3 runs 17 residues. Germline V gene data show CDR1 as MGHRA and CDR2 as YSYEKL. Trimming at V came to 1 base and at J to 4 bases, leaving 8 bases not matched to a gene. The CDR3 nucleotides read TGCGCCAGCAGCCAAGGACGGCTAGCGGGTCTCACCGGGGAGCTGTTTTTT. It yields the protein CASSQGRLAGLTGELFF.

The V gene is TRBV28, the J gene TRBJ1-2, with D maybe TRBD1 (5 bases). Between the trimmed V and J ends, which lost 8 bases and 4 bases, there was a span of 20 bases. Germline CDR1 MDHEN, CDR2 SYDVKM. This CDR3 spans 15 amino acids. The CDR3 loop is CASLKSGGTLYGYTF. CDR3 coding DNA: TGTGCCAGCCTTAAATCCGGGGGTACTCTCTATGGCTACACCTTC.

V gene TRBV27 combines with J gene TRBJ2-7; 11 positions agree with TRBD1. The V gene end was trimmed by 8 bases and the J gene end by 5 bases; junction bases not matched to a gene: 8. Germline V gene lookup returns CDR1 MNHEY and CDR2 SMNVEV (reference sequence). The CDR3 loop spans 14 amino acids. The CDR3 protein is CASHLSGQGDEQYF. DNA for the CDR3: TGTGCCAGCCATTTGTCGGGACAGGGGGACGAGCAGTACTTC.

The rearrangement uses TRBV3-1 (or the pseudogene TRBV3-2) and TRBJ2-5; TRBD2 matches at 8 bases. The CDR3 length is 15 residues. V was clipped by 4 bases and J by 4 bases; unmatched bases: 8. Germline-derived CDR1 and CDR2 are LGHDT and YNNKEL (reference sequence). The CDR3 spells CASSPGLAPSETQYF. Written as DNA, the CDR3 is TGTGCCAGCAGCCCAGGACTAGCACCCTCAGAGACCCAGTACTTC.

This rearrangement joins TRBV4-1 to TRBJ1-4; the D gene is possibly TRBD1 (5 bases). Trimming left V 4 bases short and J 0 bases short, with 12 bases between. In germline, CDR1 is MGHRA, CDR2 YSYEKL. The CDR3 runs 16 residues. This CDR3 reads CASSRTRGATNEKLFF. DNA for the CDR3: TGCGCCAGCAGCCGCACTCGGGGGGCAACTAATGAAAAACTGTTTTTT.

The V call is TRBV5-1, the J call TRBJ1-1, with D perhaps matching TRBD1 (6 bases). The ends were cut back, 4 bases at V and 4 bases at J, with 14 bases in the middle. Germline V gives CDR1 SGHRS, CDR2 YFSETQ. This CDR3 has 14 amino acids. The CDR3 sequence: CASSTTGSGTEAFF. As DNA, the CDR3 is TGCGCCAGCAGCACCACAGGGTCGGGCACTGAAGCTTTCTTT.

This chain connects TRBV30 to TRBJ2-2, with D possibly being TRBD1 (6 bases). The germline V gene has CDR1 GTSNPN and CDR2 SVGIG (reference sequence). V lost 3 bases and J lost 10, with 12 bases in between. The CDR3 has 12 amino acids. This chain's CDR3 is CAWSETGTELFF. The CDR3 DNA follows: TGTGCCTGGAGCGAAACAGGGACGGAGCTGTTTTTT.

The CDR3 is CASHPQANTEAFF. In DNA, the CDR3 is TGTGCCAGCCACCCCCAGGCGAACACTGAAGCTTTCTTT. The genes are TRBV7-8 and TRBJ1-1; no reliable D call. The V end lost 8 bases, the J end lost 1 base, and 11 bases lay between the germline ends. Germline CDR1 SGHVS, CDR2 FQNEAQ. This CDR3 contains 13 residues.

The chain joins TRBV9 to TRBJ2-7; TRBD2 aligns across 9 bases. The germline gives CDR1 SGDLS, CDR2 YYNGEE. The CDR3 totals 16 residues. V was clipped by 0 bases and J by 0 bases; unmatched bases: 4. The DNA of the CDR3 is TGTGCCAGCAGCGTAGGGGGTAGCGGGGGCTCCTACGAGCAGTACTTC. Its protein product is CASSVGGSGGSYEQYF.

This clone was detected a few times. The chain carries TRBV28 and TRBJ1-5; D perhaps matches TRBD1 (5 bases). The V gene lost 1 base and the J gene lost 4 bases, with 11 bases spanning the gap. CDR1 MDHEN and CDR2 SYDVKM come from the germline V gene. The CDR3 has 15 amino acids. The chain's CDR3 is CASSLSGGPNQPQHF. CDR3 DNA: TGTGCCAGCAGTTTATCGGGGGGTCCGAATCAGCCCCAGCATTTT.

This clone has a handful of counts. The chain uses TRBV3-1 (or the pseudogene TRBV3-2) and TRBJ1-2; D is undetermined. This CDR3 comprises 12 residues. Per germline, CDR1 LGHDT and CDR2 YNNKEL (reference sequence). V lost 1 base and J 8 bases, leaving 8 bases between the germline ends. The CDR3 loop is CASSQARGGYTF. CDR3 sequence (DNA): TGTGCCAGCAGCCAAGCCCGAGGAGGCTACACCTTC.

The chain has TRBV9 and TRBJ1-1; TRBD1 is a possible D gene (6 bases). Between the trimmed V and J ends, which lost 3 bases and 8 bases, there was a span of 20 bases. The CDR3 contains 15 residues. The germline gives CDR1 SGDLS, CDR2 YYNGEE. CDR3 bases: TGTGCCAGCAGCGGATTGGGGGGGCGAGGTACGGAAGCTTTCTTT. Translating gives CASSGLGGRGTEAFF.

In this sample, this clone turned up once. This chain uses TRBV4-1 with TRBJ1-4; 9 bases are shared with TRBD1. Per germline, CDR1 MGHRA and CDR2 YSYEKL. This CDR3 has 17 residues. After removal of 0 bases from V and 8 bases from J, the junction contained 10 bases not matched to a gene. This chain's CDR3 is CASSQDKDRGTVEKLFF. The CDR3 region has the DNA TGCGCCAGCAGCCAAGACAAGGACAGGGGAACCGTAGAAAAACTGTTTTTT.